What follows is one T cell receptor (beta chain) and its context. Its matching antigen is unknown. These data come from a study of spatial heterogeneity in lung cancer. The library protocol tagged each TCR cDNA with a unique molecular identifier. TCRdb reprocessed the 5' RACE reads with MiXCR, giving one entry per CDR3 protein. The data show roughly 19,000 distinct CDR3 sequences, with about 7.5% seen just once and roughly 24% held by the top ten. The time point here: sample taken at primary tumor resection. Donors were 55 to 75 untreated early-stage non-small cell lung cancer patients. J gave up 3 bases and V 3 bases, and 3 bases lay outside the gene matches. The CDR3 contains 15 residues. Germline CDR1 is SNHLY and CDR2 is FYNNEI. Study-wide results and limits: Regional and ubiquitous nonsynonymous mutations were tracked by counts of regional and ubiquitous expanded TCRs, respectively. Expanded alpha and beta TCR counts within tumors tracked tumor mutation counts.

This specimen was lung tumor tissue, taken at surgery. This clonotype originated in a male donor with early-stage non-small cell lung cancer. This chain connects TRBV2 to TRBJ2-1, with 9 bases matching TRBD2. CDR3 bases: TGTGCCAGCAGTGATGGTAGCGGGGGCTACAATGAGCAGTTCTTC. Encoded protein: CASSDGSGGYNEQFF. The full variable domain, rest sourced from reference TRBV2 and TRBJ2-1, is EPEVTQTPSHQVTQMGQEVILRCVPISNHLYFYWYRQILGQKVEFLVSFYNNEISEKSEIFDDQFSVERPDGSNFTLKIRSTKLEDSAMYFCASSDGSGGYNEQFFGPGTRLTVL.